What follows are 30 T cell receptor beta chains derived from one specimen sequenced in a study of shared clonotypes between healthy human individuals. Assay used: immunoSEQ multiplex PCR; TCRdb lists only in-frame clones, some missing. Of some 2.3 million clones in the sample, 85% to 95% were seen once. The sample taken for sequencing was naive CD4+ T cells from PBMCs. Described subset: CD45RA+ positively selected. These TCRs come from a man between 18 and 29 years old in good health. Some clones in this sample may be carry-over from other donors' samples.

As concerns this clone: Within the sample, other DNA sequences also encode this same CDR3. This chain uses TRBV5-1 with TRBJ2-3; 8 bases fit TRBD1. This CDR3 is 15 amino acids long. With 2 bases clipped from V and 3 bases from J, the junction kept 5 bases outside the gene matches. Germline V gene sequence: CDR1 SGHRS, CDR2 YFSETQ. The CDR3 DNA is TGCGCCAGCAGCTTCGGGCAGGGGGCAACAGATACGCAGTATTTT. Its protein product is CASSFGQGATDTQYF.

V and J are TRBV5-1 and TRBJ2-1, with D possibly called TRBD1 or TRBD2 (6 bases each). The ends were cut back, 1 base at V and 0 bases at J, with 20 bases in the middle. Germline CDR1 reads SGHRS; CDR2 reads YFSETQ. The length of the CDR3 is 19 residues. The CDR3 spells CASSLKGGLTASSYNEQFF. CDR3 bases: TGCGCCAGCAGCTTGAAGGGGGGATTAACAGCGAGCTCCTACAATGAGCAGTTCTTC.

The chain recombines TRBV29-1 with TRBJ1-1, with D perhaps matching TRBD1 (6 bases). Trimming removed 7 bases at V and 10 bases at J, with 22 bases between. The CDR3 contains 13 residues. CDR1 and CDR2 from the germline V gene are SQVTM and ANQGSEA. The CDR3 region has the DNA TGCAGCGGGTTCTCCGGGACAAACTTGGGAGCTTTCTTT. Residues: CSGFSGTNLGAFF.

The chain uses TRBV21-1 and TRBJ1-4. TRBV21-1 is designated a pseudogene. This CDR3 region has 15 residues. The CDR3, as DNA: TGTGCCAGCAGCAACATGGGGAAGGTTGAGGAAAAACTGTTTTTT. This codes for CASSNMGKVEEKLFF.

In the case of this clone: A junction end diverges from the germline sequence, so it may reflect a read error. This sequence joins TRBV11-2 and TRBJ1-1, with TRBD1 identical over 7 bases. The germline V gene encodes CDR1 SGHAT and CDR2 FQNNGV. This CDR3 region has 13 residues. CDR3 sequence (DNA): TGTGCCAGCAGCGTAGACAGGGCTTCTGAAGCTTTCTTT. Its translation is CASSVDRASEAFF.

This clone is a singleton in its sample. This sequence joins TRBV4-2 and TRBJ2-3; TRBD2 matches 11 bases. V was pared by 2 bases and J by 2 bases, with 12 bases of the junction left unmatched. There are 19 residues in the CDR3. Germline V gene lookup returns CDR1 LGHNA and CDR2 YNFKEQ. The CDR3, as DNA: TGTGCCAGCAGCCAATCGGCATCCTCGGGACTAGCGGTCACAGATACGCAGTATTTT. Residues: CASSQSASSGLAVTDTQYF.

This chain joins TRBV4-1 and TRBJ2-3; 8 bases map to TRBD1. The CDR3 is 14 residues long. After removal of 2 bases from V and 2 bases from J, the junction contained 0 bases not matched to a gene. Germline CDR1 is MGHRA and CDR2 is YSYEKL. Here the CDR3 reads CASSQQGATDTQYF. DNA of the CDR3: TGCGCCAGCAGCCAACAGGGGGCCACAGATACGCAGTATTTT.

Notes on this clone: This same CDR3 is encoded by further DNA sequences in the sample. The J gene is TRBJ2-1, the V gene TRBV5-1; 11 positions agree with TRBD2. CDR1 and CDR2 from the germline V gene are SGHRS and YFSETQ. Unmatched junction bases numbered 4, after V lost 1 base and J lost 4 bases. The CDR3 loop spans 16 amino acids. CDR3 in amino acids: CASSLIAGGSYNEQFF. DNA for the CDR3: TGCGCCAGCAGCTTGATAGCGGGAGGGTCGTACAATGAGCAGTTCTTC.

CDR3 in amino acids: CASSLGQGRTGNTIYF. As DNA, the CDR3 is TGTGCCAGCAGCTTGGGGCAGGGAAGAACAGGAAACACCATATATTTT. V usage is TRBV5-6 and J usage is TRBJ1-3; D may be TRBD1 (5 bases). Trimming removed 0 bases from V and 4 bases from J, with 14 bases in between. The germline gives CDR1 SGHDT, CDR2 YYEEEE. This CDR3 spans 16 amino acids.

About this clone itself: The sample holds other DNA sequences that translate to the same CDR3. The chain couples TRBV9 to TRBJ2-3; D may be TRBD1 (6 bases). The CDR3 spans 15 residues. Germline assignment: CDR1 SGDLS and CDR2 YYNGEE. V was trimmed by 0 bases and J by 4 bases, leaving 12 bases between them. The CDR3 loop reads CASSVAAGAADTQYF. The CDR3 DNA follows: TGTGCCAGCAGCGTAGCCGCAGGGGCGGCAGATACGCAGTATTTT. The whole variable domain, filled in from reference TRBV9 and TRBJ2-3, reads DSGVTQTPKHLITATGQRVTLRCSPRSGDLSVYWYQQSLDQGLQFLIQYYNGEERAKGNILERFSAQQFPDLHSELNLSSLELGDSALYFCASSVAAGAADTQYFGPGTRLTVL.

This rearrangement joins TRBV6-1 to TRBJ1-2, with D uncertain. The germline V gene has CDR1 MNHNS and CDR2 SASEGT. The V end was cut by 2 bases, the J end by 7 bases, with 11 bases between. The CDR3 sequence is 13 residues long. The CDR3 is CASSERMPGGYTF. The CDR3 DNA is TGTGCCAGCAGTGAAAGGATGCCAGGTGGCTACACCTTC.

J is TRBJ1-5 and V is TRBV30; 9 bases fit TRBD1. V shed 2 bases and J 3 bases; nucleotides not matched to a gene: 8. Germline CDR1 and CDR2: GTSNPN and SVGIG (reference sequence). This CDR3 comprises 16 residues. The CDR3 DNA sequence: TGTGCCTGGAGTCGGGGGGACAGGGCTCACAATCAGCCCCAGCATTTT. The encoded protein is CAWSRGDRAHNQPQHF. The full variable domain, its missing parts supplied by reference TRBV30 and TRBJ1-5, is SQTIHQWPATLVQPVGSPLSLECTVEGTSNPNLYWYRQAAGRGLQLLFYSVGIGQISSEVPQNLSASRPQDRQFILSSKKLLLSDSGFYLCAWSRGDRAHNQPQHFGDGTRLSIL.

The gene calls are TRBV6-6 and TRBJ2-2; no reliable D call. The length of the CDR3 is 12 residues. The V gene lost 5 bases and the J gene lost 6 bases, with 7 bases spanning the gap. Germline lookup yields CDR1 MNHNY and CDR2 SVGAGI (reference sequence). The CDR3 sequence: CASSPGPGELFF. The CDR3 DNA follows: TGTGCCAGCAGTCCAGGTCCCGGGGAGCTGTTTTTT.

The rearrangement uses TRBV18 and TRBJ2-7, with 8 nucleotides matching TRBD2. Germline CDR1 is KGHSH and CDR2 is LQKENI. The CDR3 is made up of 17 amino acids. The J segment lost 6 bases and the V segment lost 2 bases, leaving 15 bases of the junction unmatched. CDR3 sequence: CASSPIEAGVSLSEQYF. CDR3 nucleotide sequence: TGTGCCAGCTCACCAATTGAAGCGGGAGTCTCATTATCCGAGCAGTACTTC.

V is TRBV28 and J is TRBJ1-1; 8 bases line up with TRBD1. Trimming cost V 5 bases and J 2 bases; bases outside gene matches: 10. CDR3 size: 16 residues. Germline CDR1 reads MDHEN; CDR2 reads SYDVKM. The CDR3 DNA reads as TGTGCCAGCAGTCCCTGGAGGGCAGGGGGCAACACTGAAGCTTTCTTT. Protein sequence: CASSPWRAGGNTEAFF. Full variable domain (outside the CDR3, taken from reference TRBV28 and TRBJ1-1): DVKVTQSSRYLVKRTGEKVFLECVQDMDHENMFWYRQDPGLGLRLIYFSYDVKMKEKGDIPEGYSVSREKKERFSLILESASTNQTSMYLCASSPWRAGGNTEAFFGQGTRLTVV.

As regards this clone: Other DNA sequences within the sample encode an identical CDR3. The chain has TRBV6-5 and TRBJ2-7; D gene uncertain. V was shortened by 2 bases and J by 6 bases, with 5 bases between the two germline ends. Germline V CDR1 and CDR2: MNHEY, SVGAGI. The CDR3 sequence is 11 residues long. CDR3 loop: CASSYTGEQYF. In DNA, the CDR3 is TGTGCCAGCAGTTACACTGGCGAGCAGTACTTC.

The chain couples TRBV21-1 to TRBJ1-1; the table's D call, TRBD1, has no DNA check behind it. TRBV21-1 is a pseudogene segment. This CDR3 is 18 amino acids long. CDR3: CASSPLAGTGGENSEAFF. DNA of the CDR3: TGTGCCAGCAGCCCATTGGCCGGGACAGGGGGCGAAAATAGTGAAGCTTTCTTT.

This clone was counted a single time. V usage is TRBV5-1 and J usage is TRBJ2-3; D is unresolved. V was cut by 4 bases and J by 3 bases, with 12 bases left in between. Looked up from germline, CDR1 is SGHRS and CDR2 is YFSETQ. The CDR3 consists of 14 residues. The chain's CDR3 is CASSGDWLTDTQYF. CDR3 nucleotides: TGCGCCAGCAGCGGTGACTGGCTAACAGATACGCAGTATTTT.

V usage is TRBV7-9 and J usage is TRBJ2-2; D is possibly TRBD1 (5 bases). V dropped 2 bases and J dropped 5 bases, with 15 bases sitting between them. The CDR3 covers 16 residues. Germline V gene lookup returns CDR1 SEHNR and CDR2 FQNEAQ (reference sequence). The CDR3 DNA is TGTGCCAGCAGCTTAAGAGCAGGGTTGAGGACCGGGGAGCTGTTTTTT. It yields the protein CASSLRAGLRTGELFF.

The rearrangement links TRBV28 to TRBJ2-7; D may be TRBD1 (6 bases). CDR3 length: 14 residues. Germline CDR1 is MDHEN and CDR2 is SYDVKM. Trimming pared 7 bases from V and 2 bases from J, leaving 15 bases between. CDR3 bases: TGTGCCAGCACCCCAGGGGCGGATACCTACGAGCAGTACTTC. Its translation is CASTPGADTYEQYF.

Of note for this clone: Other DNA sequences in this specimen translate into the identical CDR3. The chain combines TRBV28 with TRBJ1-2, with D unclear. Germline-derived CDR1 and CDR2 are MDHEN and SYDVKM. V was shortened by 1 base and J by 8 bases, with 5 bases between the two germline ends. The length of the CDR3 is 11 residues. CDR3 in DNA: TGTGCCAGCAGTTTATCTGGGGGCTACACCTTC. This sequence encodes CASSLSGGYTF.

The rearrangement joins TRBV28 to TRBJ2-1; D gene ambiguous. The CDR3 covers 14 residues. Germline lookup yields CDR1 MDHEN and CDR2 SYDVKM. V gave up 7 bases and J gave up 0 bases, with 10 bases separating them. CDR3 nucleotides: TGTGCCAGCACTCTACGGACCTCCTACAATGAGCAGTTCTTC. Amino acid sequence: CASTLRTSYNEQFF.

The rearrangement links TRBV5-1 to TRBJ1-1; 7 bases match TRBD1. Germline-derived CDR1 and CDR2 are SGHRS and YFSETQ. This CDR3 has 14 residues. V trimming: 3 bases; J trimming: 2 bases; junction bases outside the gene matches: 4. For the CDR3, the DNA is TGCGCCAGCAGCTGGGACAGAATTAACACTGAAGCTTTCTTT. It translates to CASSWDRINTEAFF.

The V call is TRBV9, the J call TRBJ2-3, with 16 bases identical to TRBD2. The CDR3 sequence is 19 residues long. The germline gives CDR1 SGDLS, CDR2 YYNGEE. V trimming: 4 bases; J trimming: 2 bases; junction bases outside the gene matches: 10. CDR3 protein: CASSRGLAGGPGVTDTQYF. The CDR3 nucleotides are TGTGCCAGCAGCCGGGGACTAGCGGGAGGGCCAGGAGTCACAGATACGCAGTATTTT.

The V and J genes are TRBV4-2 and TRBJ2-1; 9 bases align to TRBD2. Germline V gene sequence: CDR1 LGHNA, CDR2 YNFKEQ. The V gene end was trimmed by 1 base and the J gene end by 3 bases; junction bases not matched to a gene: 13. This CDR3 region has 19 residues. The CDR3 region is CASSQGEWAGGVGYNEQFF. CDR3 bases: TGTGCCAGCAGCCAAGGAGAATGGGCGGGAGGGGTCGGCTACAATGAGCAGTTCTTC.

A remark on this clone: Other nucleotide sequences from this sample produce the same CDR3. The chain carries TRBV5-1 and TRBJ2-3; D remains unclear. Germline lookup yields CDR1 SGHRS and CDR2 YFSETQ. Between the trimmed V and J ends, which lost 1 base and 2 bases, there was a span of 5 bases. The CDR3 totals 13 residues. The CDR3 loop is CASSLSYTDTQYF. CDR3 nucleotide sequence: TGCGCCAGCAGCTTGTCATACACAGATACGCAGTATTTT.

Comments on this clone: The sample has other DNA sequences that encode this CDR3 too. This rearrangement joins TRBV7-2 to TRBJ2-3; 7 nucleotides match TRBD2. V dropped 5 bases and J dropped 0; count of bases not matched to a gene: 5. CDR1 and CDR2 from the germline V gene are SGHTA and FQGNSA. This CDR3 has 15 amino acids. CDR3 nucleotide sequence: TGTGCCAGCAGCCTGGGGGGGACGAGCACAGATACGCAGTATTTT. Translation: CASSLGGTSTDTQYF.

This rearrangement joins TRBV13 to TRBJ2-5, with unresolved D. CDR1 and CDR2 from the germline V gene are PRHDT and FYEKMQ (reference sequence). This CDR3 comprises 13 residues. V shed 0 bases and J shed 2 bases, with 4 bases lying between them. CDR3 in amino acids: CASSLGQQETQYF. CDR3 DNA: TGTGCCAGCAGCTTAGGTCAGCAAGAGACCCAGTACTTC.

The chain combines TRBV11-2 with TRBJ2-1, with 15 bases lining up with TRBD2. There are 16 residues in the CDR3. V gave up 6 bases and J gave up 7 bases; unmatched junction bases: 7. CDR1 SGHAT and CDR2 FQNNGV come from the germline V gene. In DNA, the CDR3 is TGTGCCAGCAGACGGACCGGGACTAGCGGGAGGAATGAGCAGTTCTTC. This codes for CASRRTGTSGRNEQFF. Filled out from reference TRBV11-2 and TRBJ2-1, the complete variable domain reads EAGVAQSPRYKIIEKRQSVAFWCNPISGHATLYWYQQILGQGPKLLIQFQNNGVVDDSQLPKDRFSAERLKGVDSTLKIQPAKLEDSAVYLCASRRTGTSGRNEQFFGPGTRLTVL.

The chain links TRBV28 to TRBJ1-4; D gene unclear. Trimming left V 8 bases short and J 9 bases short, with 13 bases between. This CDR3 has 12 residues. The V gene's germline CDR1 is MDHEN and CDR2 SYDVKM. The CDR3 DNA follows: TGTGCCAGCCTTAGCGGGTATCAAAAACTGTTTTTT. Translating it yields CASLSGYQKLFF. Combining the CDR3 with reference TRBV28 and TRBJ1-4 gives the whole variable domain DVKVTQSSRYLVKRTGEKVFLECVQDMDHENMFWYRQDPGLGLRLIYFSYDVKMKEKGDIPEGYSVSREKKERFSLILESASTNQTSMYLCASLSGYQKLFFGSGTQLSVL.